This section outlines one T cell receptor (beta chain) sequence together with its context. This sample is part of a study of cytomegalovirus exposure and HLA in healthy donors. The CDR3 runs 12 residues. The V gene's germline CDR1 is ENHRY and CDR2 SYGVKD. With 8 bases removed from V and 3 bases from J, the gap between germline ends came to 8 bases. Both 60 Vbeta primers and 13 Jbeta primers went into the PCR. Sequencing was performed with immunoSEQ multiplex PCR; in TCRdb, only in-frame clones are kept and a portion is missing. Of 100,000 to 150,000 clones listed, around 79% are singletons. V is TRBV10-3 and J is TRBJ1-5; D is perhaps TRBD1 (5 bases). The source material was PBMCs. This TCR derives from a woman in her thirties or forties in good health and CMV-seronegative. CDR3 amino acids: CAIRGDNQPQHF. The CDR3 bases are TGTGCCATCCGGGGGGACAATCAGCCCCAGCATTTT.